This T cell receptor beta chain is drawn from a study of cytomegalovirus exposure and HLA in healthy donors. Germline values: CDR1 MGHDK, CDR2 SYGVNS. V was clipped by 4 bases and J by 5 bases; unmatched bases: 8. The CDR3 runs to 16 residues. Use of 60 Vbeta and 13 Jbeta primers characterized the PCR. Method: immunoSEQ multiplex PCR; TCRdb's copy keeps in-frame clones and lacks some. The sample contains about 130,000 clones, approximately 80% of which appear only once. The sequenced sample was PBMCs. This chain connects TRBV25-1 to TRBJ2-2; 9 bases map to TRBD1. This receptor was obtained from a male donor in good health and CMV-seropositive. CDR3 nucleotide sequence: TGTGCCAGCAGTGGCTTAGGGACAGGGAAGACCGGGGAGCTGTTTTTT. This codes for CASSGLGTGKTGELFF.